This TCR beta chain was captured by sequencing in a study of spatial heterogeneity in lung cancer. Broader study findings: Resection saw ubiquitous expanded tumor TCRs appear in blood more than follow-up did.

In this sample, this clonotype turned up many times. As yet, its antigen is unknown. Time point defined: sample taken at primary tumor resection. TCRdb ran MiXCR on the 5' RACE reads and lists one entry per CDR3 protein. The data hold 40,000 to 55,000 distinct CDR3 sequences, with roughly 13% observed a single time. This clonotype was obtained from a male donor with early-stage non-small cell lung cancer. The starting material was PBMCs, obtained at surgery.

CDR3 DNA sequence: TGTGCCAGCATTCGCGCTAGCGGGGGGGCCTCTGAGCAGTTCTTC. Protein sequence: CASIRASGGASEQFF. This sequence joins TRBV5-4 and TRBJ2-1; 12 bases line up with TRBD2. Trimming removed 6 bases from V and 9 bases from J; junction bases left unmatched: 10. The CDR3 is made up of 15 amino acids. Germline CDR1 and CDR2: SGHNT and YYREEE (reference sequence).